This T cell receptor beta chain was sequenced in a study of breast tumors, draining lymph nodes, adjacent tissues. The V gene lost 4 bases and the J gene lost 6 bases, with 9 bases spanning the gap. Looked up from germline, CDR1 is SNHLY and CDR2 is FYNNEI. There are 12 residues in the CDR3. TCRdb ran MiXCR on the multiplex PCR reads and lists one entry per CDR3 protein. The data contain about 140,000 distinct CDR3 sequences, approximately 30% of them singletons. This clonotype was counted once. Breast cancer patients provided tissue from their axillary draining lymph nodes. The sequence derives from a female donor with breast cancer. Some clones in this sample may be carry-over from other donors' samples. The rearrangement joins TRBV2 to TRBJ1-2; D is perhaps TRBD1 (6 bases). The sequencing sample was made of axillary lymph node tissue. The CDR3 DNA sequence: TGTGCCAGCAGTGGGGACAACCATGGCTACACCTTC. Translation: CASSGDNHGYTF.